This entry features one T cell receptor beta chain sequence. The CDR3 is 16 residues long. Germline values: CDR1 SGHTA, CDR2 FQGNSA. V lost 0 bases, J lost 9 bases, and 11 bases stayed unmatched. These data come from a study of response to subunit inactivated influenza vaccine. TCRdb itself ran the RT-PCR reads through MiXCR, one entry per CDR3 protein. Altogether over 650,000 distinct CDR3 sequences are present, about 18% being singletons, with the ten largest covering roughly 11%. The receptor comes from a man aged 50 or older who received an inactivated influenza vaccine. Sequencing was performed on PBMCs from blood, taken 4 to 6 days after vaccination. The chain combines TRBV7-2 with TRBJ2-7, with 10 nucleotides matching TRBD2. Here the CDR3 reads CASSLAAAGGPVGQYF. For the CDR3, the DNA is TGTGCCAGCAGCTTAGCGGCAGCGGGAGGGCCCGTTGGGCAGTACTTC.